This T cell receptor (beta chain) appears in the sequencing data of a study of glioma-infiltrating T cells. CDR1 MNHEY and CDR2 SMNVEV come from the germline V gene (reference sequence). V was cut by 5 bases and J by 6 bases, with 13 bases left in between. CDR3 length: 13 residues. This clonotype appeared a single time. Its antigen is unknown. Overall study findings and caveats: Tissue-blood divergence was below expectation in non-neoplastic patients, above in gliomas.

TCR alpha and beta CDR3 regions were amplified from RNA using iRepertoire nested multiplex PCR. For one-step reverse transcription and amplification, 100-400 ng of tissue mRNA or PBMC total RNA was used. From the multiplex PCR reads, TCRdb called clonotypes with MiXCR, one entry per CDR3 protein. The table has more than 1,500 distinct CDR3 sequences, approximately 82% seen once. Sequenced: glioma tissue, nonneoplastic brain tissue, or PBMCs (not recorded which). The sequence was obtained from a human donor with low-grade glioma or glioblastoma, undergoing nonglioma brain surgery, or in good health (not recorded which). Some clones in this sample may be carry-over from other donors' samples. This chain connects TRBV27 to TRBJ1-1, with a possible D match to TRBD1 (6 bases). The CDR3 coding sequence is TGTGCCAGCAGTGGAGGGACATTGGCTGAAGCTTTCTTT. The encoded protein is CASSGGTLAEAFF.